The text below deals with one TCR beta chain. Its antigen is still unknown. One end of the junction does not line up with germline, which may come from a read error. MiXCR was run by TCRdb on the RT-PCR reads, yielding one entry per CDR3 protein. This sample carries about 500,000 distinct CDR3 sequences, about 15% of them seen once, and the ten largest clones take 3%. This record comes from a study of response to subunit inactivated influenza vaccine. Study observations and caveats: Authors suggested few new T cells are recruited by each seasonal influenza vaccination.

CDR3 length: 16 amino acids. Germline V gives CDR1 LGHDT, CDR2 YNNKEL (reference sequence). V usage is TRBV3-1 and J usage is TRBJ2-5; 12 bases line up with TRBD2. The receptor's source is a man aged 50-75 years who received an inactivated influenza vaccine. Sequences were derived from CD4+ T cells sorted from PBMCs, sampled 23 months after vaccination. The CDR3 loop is CASSQGASGREETQYF. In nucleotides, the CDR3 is TGTGCCAGTAGCCAGGGCGCTAGCGGGAGGGAAGAGACCCAGTACTTC.